This T cell receptor beta chain comes out of a study of control samples from healthy donors and cancer patients. Method: immunoSEQ multiplex PCR; TCRdb's copy keeps in-frame clones and lacks some. The sample shows roughly 18,000 clones, around 83% of them seen only once. The CDR3 is 16 residues long. Germline-derived CDR1 and CDR2 are LNHDA and SQIVND (reference sequence). Trimming removed 6 bases at V and 3 bases at J, with 20 bases between. The specimen was PBMCs. The sequence was obtained from an older woman with colorectal cancer. The chain uses TRBV19 and TRBJ1-1; tentative D call: TRBD1 (5 bases). CDR3 in amino acids: CASSLWTPQGDTEAFF. The CDR3 coding sequence is TGTGCCAGTAGCCTCTGGACGCCTCAGGGAGACACTGAAGCTTTCTTT.